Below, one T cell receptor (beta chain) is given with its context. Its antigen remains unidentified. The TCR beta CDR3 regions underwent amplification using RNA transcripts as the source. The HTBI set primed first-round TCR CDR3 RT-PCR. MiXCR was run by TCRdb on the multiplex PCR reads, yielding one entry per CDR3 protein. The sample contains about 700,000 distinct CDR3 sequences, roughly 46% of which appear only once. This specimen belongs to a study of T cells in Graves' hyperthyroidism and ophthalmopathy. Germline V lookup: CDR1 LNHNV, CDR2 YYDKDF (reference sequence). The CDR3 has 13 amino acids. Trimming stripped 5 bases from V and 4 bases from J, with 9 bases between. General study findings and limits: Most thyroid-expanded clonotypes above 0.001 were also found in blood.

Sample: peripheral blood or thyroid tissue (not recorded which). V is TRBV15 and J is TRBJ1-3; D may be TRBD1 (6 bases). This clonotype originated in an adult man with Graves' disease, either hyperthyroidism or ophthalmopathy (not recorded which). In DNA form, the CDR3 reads TGTGCCACCAGCGTTGGACAGGGAAACACCATATATTTT. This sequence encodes CATSVGQGNTIYF. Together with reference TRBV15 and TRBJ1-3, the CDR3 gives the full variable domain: DAMVIQNPRYQVTQFGKPVTLSCSQTLNHNVMYWYQQKSSQAPKLLFHYYDKDFNNEADTPDNFQSRRPNTSFCFLDIRSPGLGDTAMYLCATSVGQGNTIYFGEGSWLTVV.